The text below deals with one T cell receptor beta chain. The data derive from a study of OX40 agonist ivuxolimab in advanced cancers. Overall study context: Prior therapy, whether anti-PD-1, anti-PD-L1 or anti-CTLA-4, was allowed, and more than 35% had some.

Per the germline V gene, CDR1 is KGHSY and CDR2 is FQNENV. Deletions cut 1 base from V and 0 bases from J, with 15 bases between. The CDR3 has 18 residues. Sequencing was performed with immunoSEQ multiplex PCR; in TCRdb, only in-frame clones are kept and a portion is missing. This sample has 58,000 or so clones, with roughly nine tenths found just once. This sequence was found in an adult with an advanced solid tumor such as melanoma, head and neck, liver or kidney cancer. The sequencing used CD4+ or CD8+ T cells sorted from blood, collected in a trial of the OX40 agonist ivuxolimab. This chain links TRBV16 with TRBJ1-4, with unresolved D. CDR3 sequence reads: CASSQFRFRTATNEKLFF. CDR3 coding DNA: TGTGCCAGCAGCCAATTTCGCTTTCGGACGGCAACTAATGAAAAACTGTTTTTT.